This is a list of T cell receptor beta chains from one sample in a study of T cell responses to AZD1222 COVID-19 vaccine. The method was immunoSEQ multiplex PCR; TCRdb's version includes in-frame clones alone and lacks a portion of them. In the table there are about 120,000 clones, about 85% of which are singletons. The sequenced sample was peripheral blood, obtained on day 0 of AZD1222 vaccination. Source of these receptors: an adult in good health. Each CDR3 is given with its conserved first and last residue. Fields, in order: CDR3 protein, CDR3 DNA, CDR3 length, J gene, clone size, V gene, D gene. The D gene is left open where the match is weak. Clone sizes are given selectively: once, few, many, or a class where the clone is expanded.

cdr3_aa: CASSLVRGGQYF; cdr3_nt: TGTGCCAGCAGTTTAGTGCGGGGGGGCCAGTACTTC; cdr3_length: 12; j_call: TRBJ2-7; clone_size: NA; v_call: TRBV28; d_call: TRBD2
cdr3_aa: CASSITMNTEAFF; cdr3_nt: TGTGCCAGTAGTATTACTATGAACACTGAAGCTTTCTTT; cdr3_length: 13; j_call: TRBJ1-1; clone_size: NA; v_call: TRBV19; d_call: NA
cdr3_aa: CASSYASGGYNEQFF; cdr3_nt: TGTGCCAGCAGTTACGCTAGCGGGGGATACAATGAGCAGTTCTTC; cdr3_length: 15; j_call: TRBJ2-1; clone_size: NA; v_call: TRBV6-5; d_call: TRBD2
cdr3_aa: CASSFDRNYGYTF; cdr3_nt: TGTGCCAGCAGTTTCGACAGAAACTATGGCTACACCTTC; cdr3_length: 13; j_call: TRBJ1-2; clone_size: NA; v_call: TRBV27; d_call: NA
cdr3_aa: CASAGQPYGYTF; cdr3_nt: TGTGCCAGCGCGGGACAGCCCTATGGCTACACCTTC; cdr3_length: 12; j_call: TRBJ1-2; clone_size: NA; v_call: TRBV3-1/TRBV3-2; d_call: TRBD1
cdr3_aa: CASSPILPRGGTEAFF; cdr3_nt: TGTGCCAGCAGCCCGATACTCCCTAGGGGGGGCACTGAAGCTTTCTTT; cdr3_length: 16; j_call: TRBJ1-1; clone_size: NA; v_call: TRBV7-2; d_call: NA
cdr3_aa: CASSLSGMTYEQYF; cdr3_nt: TGTGCCAGCAGCTTATCGGGGATGACCTACGAGCAGTACTTC; cdr3_length: 14; j_call: TRBJ2-7; clone_size: NA; v_call: TRBV7-8; d_call: NA
cdr3_aa: CATSLRRDPSGNTIYF; cdr3_nt: TGTGCCACCAGCCTAAGACGGGACCCCTCTGGAAACACCATATATTTT; cdr3_length: 16; j_call: TRBJ1-3; clone_size: NA; v_call: TRBV15; d_call: NA
cdr3_aa: CATSDFAGTEARPGELFF; cdr3_nt: TGTGCCACCAGTGATTTCGCGGGGACCGAAGCCCGACCCGGGGAGCTGTTTTTT; cdr3_length: 18; j_call: TRBJ2-2; clone_size: NA; v_call: TRBV24-1; d_call: NA
cdr3_aa: CASSYSTGYYGYTF; cdr3_nt: TGTGCCAGCAGTTACTCGACAGGATACTATGGCTACACCTTC; cdr3_length: 14; j_call: TRBJ1-2; clone_size: NA; v_call: TRBV6-5; d_call: NA
cdr3_aa: CASAWETQYF; cdr3_nt: TGTGCCAGCGCATGGGAGACCCAGTACTTC; cdr3_length: 10; j_call: TRBJ2-5; clone_size: NA; v_call: TRBV2; d_call: NA
cdr3_aa: CASSPQLGDDQPQHF; cdr3_nt: TGTGCCAGCTCACCACAGTTGGGAGACGATCAGCCCCAGCATTTT; cdr3_length: 15; j_call: TRBJ1-5; clone_size: NA; v_call: TRBV18; d_call: NA
cdr3_aa: CASPIRGGNSPLHF; cdr3_nt: TGTGCCAGCCCCATAAGGGGAGGCAATTCACCCCTCCACTTT; cdr3_length: 14; j_call: TRBJ1-6; clone_size: NA; v_call: TRBV21-1; d_call: NA
cdr3_aa: CASKDSYNEQFF; cdr3_nt: TGTGCCAGCAAGGACAGTTACAATGAGCAGTTCTTC; cdr3_length: 12; j_call: TRBJ2-1; clone_size: NA; v_call: TRBV2; d_call: NA
cdr3_aa: CASRTGQLNQPQHF; cdr3_nt: TGTGCCAGTAGGACGGGGCAGCTCAATCAGCCCCAGCATTTT; cdr3_length: 14; j_call: TRBJ1-5; clone_size: NA; v_call: TRBV19; d_call: NA
cdr3_aa: CASSLRGGGGSPLHF; cdr3_nt: TGTGCCAGCAGCTTGAGGGGAGGGGGTGGTTCACCCCTCCACTTT; cdr3_length: 15; j_call: TRBJ1-6; clone_size: NA; v_call: TRBV5-4; d_call: NA
cdr3_aa: CASSLDPGTLFYEQYF; cdr3_nt: TGTGCCAGCAGCTTAGATCCGGGGACACTCTTCTACGAGCAGTACTTC; cdr3_length: 16; j_call: TRBJ2-7; clone_size: NA; v_call: TRBV7-9; d_call: NA
cdr3_aa: CASSFETGWGTEAFF; cdr3_nt: TGTGCCAGCAGCTTTGAGACCGGATGGGGCACTGAAGCTTTCTTT; cdr3_length: 15; j_call: TRBJ1-1; clone_size: NA; v_call: TRBV11-3; d_call: NA
cdr3_aa: CASSSSDRGNRGSPLHF; cdr3_nt: TGTGCCAGCAGTTCCTCCGACAGGGGGAATAGAGGTTCACCCCTCCACTTT; cdr3_length: 17; j_call: TRBJ1-6; clone_size: NA; v_call: TRBV28; d_call: TRBD1
cdr3_aa: CASSQQGGYTF; cdr3_nt: TGTGCCAGCAGCCAACAAGGAGGCTACACCTTC; cdr3_length: 11; j_call: TRBJ1-2; clone_size: NA; v_call: TRBV3-1/TRBV3-2; d_call: NA
cdr3_aa: CASSQRARTGRAYEQYF; cdr3_nt: TGTGCCAGCAGCCAGCGAGCTCGGACAGGGCGAGCCTACGAGCAGTACTTC; cdr3_length: 17; j_call: TRBJ2-7; clone_size: once; v_call: TRBV3-1/TRBV3-2; d_call: TRBD1
cdr3_aa: CASSPGLPVEETQYF; cdr3_nt: TGTGCCAGCAGCCCGGGACTACCCGTAGAAGAGACCCAGTACTTC; cdr3_length: 15; j_call: TRBJ2-5; clone_size: NA; v_call: TRBV7-2; d_call: TRBD2
cdr3_aa: CASSQGGTALTGELFF; cdr3_nt: TGTGCCAGCAGCCAAGGAGGGACAGCCCTTACCGGGGAGCTGTTTTTT; cdr3_length: 16; j_call: TRBJ2-2; clone_size: NA; v_call: TRBV11-3; d_call: NA
cdr3_aa: CASSPGQNEKLFF; cdr3_nt: TGTGCCAGCAGCCCCGGACAGAATGAAAAACTGTTTTTT; cdr3_length: 13; j_call: TRBJ1-4; clone_size: NA; v_call: TRBV7-2; d_call: NA
cdr3_aa: CASSPRGSGGFETQYF; cdr3_nt: TGTGCCAGCAGCCCTCGGGGTAGCGGGGGCTTTGAGACCCAGTACTTC; cdr3_length: 16; j_call: TRBJ2-5; clone_size: NA; v_call: TRBV11-3; d_call: TRBD2
cdr3_aa: CASSLGGNYEQYF; cdr3_nt: TGTGCCAGCAGTTTAGGGGGGAACTACGAGCAGTACTTC; cdr3_length: 13; j_call: TRBJ2-7; clone_size: NA; v_call: TRBV27; d_call: NA
cdr3_aa: CASSPVRTSGALASYEQYF; cdr3_nt: TGTGCCAGCAGCCCTGTACGGACTAGCGGAGCTCTCGCCTCCTACGAGCAGTACTTC; cdr3_length: 19; j_call: TRBJ2-7; clone_size: NA; v_call: TRBV11-2; d_call: TRBD2
cdr3_aa: CASSLLGGNEQFF; cdr3_nt: TGTGCCAGCAGCCTGTTAGGGGGGAATGAGCAGTTCTTC; cdr3_length: 13; j_call: TRBJ2-1; clone_size: NA; v_call: TRBV4-2; d_call: NA
cdr3_aa: CASSSPRGADYGYTF; cdr3_nt: TGTGCCAGCAGTTCCCCCAGGGGCGCAGACTATGGCTACACCTTC; cdr3_length: 15; j_call: TRBJ1-2; clone_size: once; v_call: TRBV28; d_call: NA
cdr3_aa: CASSTGQSTNTGELFF; cdr3_nt: TGCGCCAGCAGCACTGGACAGAGTACGAACACCGGGGAGCTGTTTTTT; cdr3_length: 16; j_call: TRBJ2-2; clone_size: NA; v_call: TRBV5-1; d_call: NA
cdr3_aa: CASSEGAGVEQYF; cdr3_nt: TGTGCCAGCAGTGAAGGTGCTGGGGTCGAGCAGTACTTC; cdr3_length: 13; j_call: TRBJ2-7; clone_size: NA; v_call: TRBV2; d_call: NA
cdr3_aa: CASSYDFGLKGRTEAFF; cdr3_nt: TGTGCCAGCAGTTACGATTTCGGGTTGAAGGGGAGGACTGAAGCTTTCTTT; cdr3_length: 17; j_call: TRBJ1-1; clone_size: NA; v_call: TRBV6-2/TRBV6-3; d_call: NA
cdr3_aa: CASTKDRNTGELFF; cdr3_nt: TGTGCTAGCACCAAAGACCGGAACACCGGGGAGCTGTTTTTT; cdr3_length: 14; j_call: TRBJ2-2; clone_size: NA; v_call: TRBV7-7; d_call: NA
cdr3_aa: CASSQSTDDSGNTIYF; cdr3_nt: TGTGCCAGCAGCCAAAGTACGGACGACTCTGGAAACACCATATATTTT; cdr3_length: 16; j_call: TRBJ1-3; clone_size: NA; v_call: TRBV4-2; d_call: NA
cdr3_aa: CASMTGGDQPQHF; cdr3_nt: TGTGCCAGCATGACAGGGGGCGATCAGCCCCAGCATTTT; cdr3_length: 13; j_call: TRBJ1-5; clone_size: NA; v_call: TRBV12-3/TRBV12-4; d_call: TRBD1
cdr3_aa: CASSLGQETYYGYTF; cdr3_nt: TGTGCCAGCAGCCTAGGACAGGAGACCTACTATGGCTACACCTTC; cdr3_length: 15; j_call: TRBJ1-2; clone_size: NA; v_call: TRBV9; d_call: TRBD1
cdr3_aa: CSVAWVAGYEQYF; cdr3_nt: TGCAGCGTGGCATGGGTGGCGGGTTACGAGCAGTACTTC; cdr3_length: 13; j_call: TRBJ2-7; clone_size: NA; v_call: TRBV29-1; d_call: NA
cdr3_aa: CASSPVRTYEQYF; cdr3_nt: TGTGCCAGCAGCCCCGTCAGGACCTACGAGCAGTACTTC; cdr3_length: 13; j_call: TRBJ2-7; clone_size: NA; v_call: TRBV7-9; d_call: NA
cdr3_aa: CASSVMVNTEAFF; cdr3_nt: TGTGCCAGCAGTGTTATGGTGAACACTGAAGCTTTCTTT; cdr3_length: 13; j_call: TRBJ1-1; clone_size: few; v_call: TRBV2; d_call: NA
cdr3_aa: CASSPVGTAGGYTF; cdr3_nt: TGTGCCAGCTCACCAGTCGGGACGGCGGGTGGCTACACCTTC; cdr3_length: 14; j_call: TRBJ1-2; clone_size: NA; v_call: TRBV18; d_call: NA
cdr3_aa: CAWGLVGYTF; cdr3_nt: TGTGCCTGGGGCCTGGTGGGATACACCTTC; cdr3_length: 10; j_call: TRBJ1-2; clone_size: NA; v_call: TRBV30; d_call: NA
cdr3_aa: CASSTPSGVTYNEQFF; cdr3_nt: TGTGCCAGCAGTACCCCCAGCGGGGTGACCTACAATGAGCAGTTCTTC; cdr3_length: 16; j_call: TRBJ2-1; clone_size: NA; v_call: TRBV6-2/TRBV6-3; d_call: TRBD2
cdr3_aa: CASSDPGQGVTNEKLFF; cdr3_nt: TGTGCCAGCAGCGATCCGGGACAGGGTGTGACTAATGAAAAACTGTTTTTT; cdr3_length: 17; j_call: TRBJ1-4; clone_size: NA; v_call: TRBV5-5; d_call: TRBD1